The 5 T cell receptor beta chains below come from one sample, sequenced in a study of technical replicates of blood from a few donors (TCRdb year 2017). Library generation was performed with the immunoSEQ multiplex PCR assay. Entries here come from immuneACCESS through TCRdb and include only in-frame sequences with V and J called. Some clones fail to appear in such tables; in the studies checked, an unresolved V gene covers under half of the shortfall, and the cause of the remainder is unknown. Within this sample are about 83,000 clones, with approximately 94% of them counted one time only. Clones ranked in the top ten supply about 0.25% of the sample. The sample taken for sequencing was T cells isolated from PBMCs. The receptors derive from a human donor in good health.

This clone was seen only once. The CDR3 loop reads CASSERLAGGHQYF. The CDR3 nucleotides are TGTGCCAGCAGTGAACGACTAGCGGGGGGGCACCAGTACTTC. The chain links TRBV2 to TRBJ2-5, with TRBD2 matching 14 bases. Germline-derived CDR1 and CDR2 are SNHLY and FYNNEI. The CDR3 is 14 residues long. Losses at the gene ends were 2 bases for V and 10 bases for J; bases not matched to a gene: 3. Full variable domain (missing parts from reference TRBV2 and TRBJ2-5): EPEVTQTPSHQVTQMGQEVILRCVPISNHLYFYWYRQILGQKVEFLVSFYNNEISEKSEIFDDQFSVERPDGSNFTLKIRSTKLEDSAMYFCASSERLAGGHQYFGPGTRLLVL.

The chain uses TRBV27 and TRBJ1-5; D gene unclear. Germline V gene sequence: CDR1 MNHEY, CDR2 SMNVEV (reference sequence). CDR3 length: 13 residues. V was clipped by 1 base and J by 9 bases, with 10 bases between them. CDR3 loop: CASSLWGGMPQHF. CDR3 nucleotide sequence: TGTGCCAGCAGTTTATGGGGAGGCATGCCCCAGCATTTT.

V is TRBV29-1 and J is TRBJ1-2; maybe TRBD1 (6 bases). The germline gives CDR1 SQVTM, CDR2 ANQGSEA. V lost 4 bases to trimming and J lost 0 bases, with 15 bases between them. The CDR3 is 15 residues long. Here the CDR3 DNA reads TGCAGCGTTGCGGGGGGGAGGGGGACTAACTATGGCTACACCTTC. Translated: CSVAGGRGTNYGYTF.

This rearrangement joins TRBV6-5 to TRBJ2-7, with 10 bases lining up with TRBD1. After removal of 6 bases from V and 6 bases from J, the junction contained 8 bases not matched to a gene. CDR1 is MNHEY, CDR2 SVGAGI, per germline. CDR3 length: 14 amino acids. The CDR3, as DNA: TGTGCCAGCAGGCACCGGGACAGGGGTGTCGAGCAGTACTTC. This codes for CASRHRDRGVEQYF.

The chain is built from TRBV4-1 and TRBJ2-5; the match to TRBD1 covers 8 bases. V shed 2 bases and J 10 bases; nucleotides not matched to a gene: 15. This CDR3 is 16 amino acids long. The germline V gene encodes CDR1 MGHRA and CDR2 YSYEKL. The CDR3 nucleotides read TGCGCCAGCAGCCAATCCTTGGGACAGGCAAGACCTAACCAGTACTTC. Protein product: CASSQSLGQARPNQYF.